This T cell receptor beta chain is from a study of Ad26.COV2.S vaccination and SARS-CoV-2 variants. Measured with immunoSEQ multiplex PCR; TCRdb has only the in-frame clones, and not every one. The sample has 350,000 to 450,000 clones, about 92% seen once. This specimen consisted of peripheral blood, obtained after recovery from COVID-19. This receptor was obtained from a human donor who had recovered from COVID-19.

In nucleotides, the CDR3 is TGTGCCAGTAGTCGGACGGAAACCTACGAGCAGTACTTC. This gives the protein CASSRTETYEQYF. V gene TRBV19 combines with J gene TRBJ2-7; D ambiguous. The germline V gene encodes CDR1 LNHDA and CDR2 SQIVND (reference sequence). V was clipped by 5 bases and J by 2 bases, with 10 bases between them. The CDR3 is made up of 13 amino acids.